This TCR beta chain is drawn from a study of T cells in Graves' hyperthyroidism and ophthalmopathy. The germline CDR1 and CDR2 sequences are SGDLS and YYNGEE. V gave up 0 bases and J gave up 0 bases, with 9 bases separating them. The CDR3 sequence is 15 residues long. Points from the study as a whole: Ophthalmopathy, as predicted by the model, came a median roughly 6.5 months after the prediction. Blood held most thyroid clonotypes expanded above 0.001 frequency. Ophthalmopathy could be told apart from stable hyperthyroidism with a 13 V-J model.

Many counts were recorded for this clonotype. Its antigen is still unknown. TCR beta CDR3 regions were amplified from RNA. Primed by the HTBI set, a first-round RT-PCR was run on the TCR CDR3. TCRdb analysed the multiplex PCR reads with MiXCR anew, one entry per CDR3 protein. This table has roughly 500,000 distinct CDR3 sequences, just over 45% appearing once. The receptor comes from an adult woman with Graves' disease, either hyperthyroidism or ophthalmopathy (not recorded which). The chain recombines TRBV9 with TRBJ2-5; a possible D gene is TRBD2 (5 bases). The sequencing sample was made of peripheral blood or thyroid tissue (not recorded which). The CDR3 loop is CASSVGAVNQETQYF. The CDR3 DNA reads TGTGCCAGCAGCGTAGGAGCGGTAAACCAAGAGACCCAGTACTTC. The full variable domain, rest sourced from reference TRBV9 and TRBJ2-5, is DSGVTQTPKHLITATGQRVTLRCSPRSGDLSVYWYQQSLDQGLQFLIQYYNGEERAKGNILERFSAQQFPDLHSELNLSSLELGDSALYFCASSVGAVNQETQYFGPGTRLLVL.